One sample yielded the 20 T cell receptor beta chains listed below, sequenced in a study of control samples from healthy donors and cancer patients. Assay: immunoSEQ multiplex PCR; the TCRdb copy retains only in-frame clones and omits some. The data show 100,000 to 120,000 clones, about 80% seen once. Sequenced input: blood. Receptor source: a man aged 18 to 29 in good health.

V gene TRBV5-1 combines with J gene TRBJ1-1; D is ambiguous. Germline loops: CDR1 SGHRS, CDR2 YFSETQ. The CDR3 has 12 residues. The V end was cut by 2 bases, the J end by 7 bases, with 9 bases between. The CDR3 DNA follows: TGCGCCAGCAGCTTAGTTGCGGGTGAAGCTTTCTTT. Its translation is CASSLVAGEAFF.

The chain is built from TRBV15 and TRBJ1-1; possible D gene TRBD1, 6 bases. Deletions cut 0 bases from V and 4 bases from J, with 18 bases between. This CDR3 has 17 residues. Germline CDR1 and CDR2: LNHNV and YYDKDF (reference sequence). The CDR3 loop is CATSRDRPWGRGTEAFF. For the CDR3, the DNA is TGTGCCACCAGCAGAGATCGGCCCTGGGGCAGGGGCACTGAAGCTTTCTTT.

In its sample, this clone was seen a few times. The chain recombines TRBV30 with TRBJ2-3, with 13 positions matching TRBD2. The CDR3 totals 16 residues. CDR1 and CDR2 (germline): GTSNPN, SVGIG (reference sequence). V shed 7 bases, J shed 1 base, and the junction held 8 bases outside the gene matches. Here the CDR3 DNA reads TGTGCCTCCGGTCAGGGACTAGCGGGGCGCACAGATACGCAGTATTTT. Its protein product is CASGQGLAGRTDTQYF.

The chain is built from TRBV7-2 and TRBJ2-1; D gene uncertain. The CDR3 totals 17 residues. Germline V gene sequence: CDR1 SGHTA, CDR2 FQGNSA. The germline V and J ends were trimmed by 5 bases and 0 bases, with 17 bases remaining between them. CDR3 sequence: CASSPPGAYSSYNEQFF. CDR3 in DNA: TGTGCCAGCAGCCCACCAGGAGCGTACAGCTCCTACAATGAGCAGTTCTTC.

The rearrangement uses TRBV18 and TRBJ2-7; 8 nucleotides align to TRBD1. The CDR3 runs to 14 residues. Germline V gene data show CDR1 as KGHSH and CDR2 as LQKENI. With 6 bases clipped from V and 2 bases from J, the junction kept 6 bases outside the gene matches. The CDR3 reads CASSAGTGTYEQYF. The CDR3 DNA follows: TGTGCCAGCTCGGCCGGGACAGGTACCTACGAGCAGTACTTC.

The chain joins TRBV20-1 to TRBJ1-1; D call uncertain. Looked up from germline, CDR1 is DFQATT and CDR2 is SNEGSKA (reference sequence). This CDR3 has 11 amino acids. V was cut by 4 bases and J by 1 base, with 4 bases left in between. The chain's CDR3 is CSAIENTEAFF. CDR3 DNA: TGCAGTGCTATCGAGAACACTGAAGCTTTCTTT.

The gene calls are TRBV18 and TRBJ1-1, with unresolved D. V was trimmed by 5 bases and J by 1 base, leaving 8 bases between them. Germline V gene sequence: CDR1 KGHSH, CDR2 LQKENI. The CDR3 is 13 amino acids. The CDR3 protein is CASSVQANTEAFF. The CDR3 bases are TGTGCCAGCTCAGTTCAGGCGAACACTGAAGCTTTCTTT.

CDR3 sequence (DNA): TGTGCCAGCACGGGGACGCGAGCTTTCTTT. Translating gives CASTGTRAFF. V gene TRBV28 combines with J gene TRBJ1-1, with TRBD1 as a possible D gene (5 bases). Germline lookup yields CDR1 MDHEN and CDR2 SYDVKM. Trimming removed 7 bases from V and 10 bases from J, with 10 bases in between. This CDR3 region has 10 residues.

V gene TRBV6-2 or TRBV6-3 combines with J gene TRBJ1-1; 7 bases map to TRBD1. V lost 0 bases to trimming and J lost 10 bases; unmatched junction nucleotides: 2. The CDR3 length is 12 residues. In germline, CDR1 is MNHEY, CDR2 SVGEGT. CDR3 sequence reads: CASSYSRQGAFF. The CDR3 DNA sequence: TGTGCCAGCAGTTACTCGAGACAGGGAGCTTTCTTT.

This clone was seen just once. The chain couples TRBV19 to TRBJ2-5; the D is unclear. This CDR3 comprises 13 residues. V was cut by 5 bases and J by 5 bases, with 12 bases left in between. CDR1 is LNHDA, CDR2 SQIVND, per germline (reference sequence). CDR3 nucleotide sequence: TGTGCCAGTAGTTTGAGGAGCCGGGAGACCCAGTACTTC. It yields the protein CASSLRSRETQYF. Full variable domain (rest looked up from reference TRBV19 and TRBJ2-5): DGGITQSPKYLFRKEGQNVTLSCEQNLNHDAMYWYRQDPGQGLRLIYYSQIVNDFQKGDIAEGYSVSREKKESFPLTVTSAQKNPTAFYLCASSLRSRETQYFGPGTRLLVL.

The chain recombines TRBV27 with TRBJ2-3; D remains ambiguous. Trimming removed 2 bases at V and 5 bases at J, with 14 bases between. The CDR3 is made up of 15 amino acids. Germline V gene lookup returns CDR1 MNHEY and CDR2 SMNVEV (reference sequence). Written as DNA, the CDR3 is TGTGCCAGCAGTTTAGGGTCCCAGCCCGGAGATACGCAGTATTTT. Residues: CASSLGSQPGDTQYF.

In its sample, this clone was seen a few times. The J gene is TRBJ2-2, the V gene TRBV9; the D gene could be TRBD1 or TRBD2 (5 bases each). Trimming shortened V by 4 bases and J by 4 bases, and 17 bases separated the two germline ends. Germline V CDR1 and CDR2: SGDLS, YYNGEE. The length of the CDR3 is 16 residues. CDR3 residues: CASSRSRGPGTGELFF. The CDR3 DNA is TGTGCCAGCAGCCGGTCCCGGGGCCCCGGCACCGGGGAGCTGTTTTTT.

The rearrangement uses TRBV27 and TRBJ1-2; D perhaps matches TRBD1 (5 bases). The CDR3 loop spans 12 amino acids. Germline CDR1 is MNHEY and CDR2 is SMNVEV (reference sequence). The ends were cut back, 8 bases at V and 8 bases at J, with 15 bases in the middle. DNA of the CDR3: TGTGCCAGCGTCTCCTCCCGGGGGGGCTACACCTTC. Residues: CASVSSRGGYTF.

The chain carries TRBV6-6 and TRBJ2-2; 8 nucleotides align to TRBD1. J was trimmed by 7 bases and V by 5 bases; bases with no gene match: 3. Germline loops: CDR1 MNHNY, CDR2 SVGAGI (reference sequence). CDR3 length equals 13 residues. CDR3 coding DNA: TGTGCCAGCAGTCCTACAGGGGGCGGGGAGCTGTTTTTT. Translation: CASSPTGGGELFF.

CDR3 sequence reads: CATSDLKAGVTDTQYF. In DNA form, the CDR3 reads TGTGCCACCAGTGATTTGAAGGCGGGGGTTACAGATACGCAGTATTTT. The rearrangement links TRBV24-1 to TRBJ2-3; 7 nucleotides agree with TRBD2. CDR1 and CDR2 (germline): KGHDR, SFDVKD. V was clipped by 0 bases and J by 3 bases; unmatched bases: 5. The CDR3 length is 16 residues.

V and J are TRBV11-3 and TRBJ2-2, with D tentatively TRBD1 or TRBD2 (6 bases each). The CDR3 sequence is 16 residues long. V lost 5 bases and J 4 bases, leaving 17 bases between the germline ends. The germline gives CDR1 SGHNT, CDR2 YENEEA. In DNA, the CDR3 is TGTGCCAGCAGCCTGGTCTCGGGGGCCGCCACCGGGGAGCTGTTTTTT. Amino acids: CASSLVSGAATGELFF.

V is TRBV5-1 and J is TRBJ1-1; D possibly corresponds to TRBD1 (6 bases). The CDR3 contains 16 residues. The V gene's germline CDR1 is SGHRS and CDR2 YFSETQ. V was trimmed by 2 bases and J by 1 base, leaving 15 bases between them. This CDR3 is CASSFSGGFANTEAFF. The CDR3 bases are TGCGCCAGCAGCTTTTCCGGGGGCTTCGCGAACACTGAAGCTTTCTTT.

The J gene is TRBJ1-6, the V gene TRBV28, with a possible D match to TRBD1 (6 bases). Germline CDR1 and CDR2: MDHEN and SYDVKM. V lost 6 bases, J lost 6 bases, and 6 bases lay in between. The CDR3 has 12 amino acids. CDR3 in amino acids: CASSRGNSPLHF. The CDR3 nucleotides read TGTGCCAGCAGCAGGGGTAATTCACCCCTCCACTTT.

The chain carries TRBV6-6 and TRBJ2-7, with TRBD1 matching over 7 bases. V dropped 2 bases and J dropped 6; count of bases not matched to a gene: 10. Germline V gives CDR1 MNHNY, CDR2 SVGAGI (reference sequence). The CDR3 contains 15 residues. The CDR3 DNA is TGTGCCAGCAGTTACAGACAGGGCCCTGTGGGCGAGCAGTACTTC. It translates to CASSYRQGPVGEQYF.

J is TRBJ1-5 and V is TRBV7-8; 8 bases fit TRBD1. Per the germline V gene, CDR1 is SGHVS and CDR2 is FQNEAQ. This CDR3 is 14 amino acids long. Germline trimming cut 4 bases from V and 6 bases from J; bases unmatched to any gene: 5. CDR3 protein: CASSSGQGGQPQHF. The CDR3 coding sequence is TGTGCCAGCAGCTCTGGACAGGGAGGTCAGCCCCAGCATTTT. The full variable domain, its missing parts supplied by reference TRBV7-8 and TRBJ1-5, is GAGVSQSPRYKVAKRGQDVALRCDPISGHVSLFWYQQALGQGPEFLTYFQNEAQLDKSGLPSDRFFAERPEGSVSTLKIQRTQQEDSAVYLCASSSGQGGQPQHFGDGTRLSIL.